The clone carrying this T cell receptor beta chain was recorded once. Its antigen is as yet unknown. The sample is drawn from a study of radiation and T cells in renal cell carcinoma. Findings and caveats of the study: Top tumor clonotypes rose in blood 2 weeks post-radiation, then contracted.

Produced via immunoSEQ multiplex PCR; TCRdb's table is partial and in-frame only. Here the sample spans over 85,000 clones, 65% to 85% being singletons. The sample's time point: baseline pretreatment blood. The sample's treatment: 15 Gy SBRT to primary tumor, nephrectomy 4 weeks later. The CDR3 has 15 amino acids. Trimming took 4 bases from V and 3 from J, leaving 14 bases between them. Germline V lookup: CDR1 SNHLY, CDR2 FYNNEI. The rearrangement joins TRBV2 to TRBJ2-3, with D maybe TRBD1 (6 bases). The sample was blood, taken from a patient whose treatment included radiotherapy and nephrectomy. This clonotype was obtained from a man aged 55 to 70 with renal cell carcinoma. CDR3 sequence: CASSVGVQGTDTQYF. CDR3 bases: TGTGCCAGCAGTGTGGGGGTCCAGGGGACAGATACGCAGTATTTT.